The entry that follows covers one TCR beta chain sequence. The antigen is unknown. The V gene's germline CDR1 is SGHDN and CDR2 FVKESK. The ends lost 4 bases at V and 5 bases at J; junction bases unmatched: 10. The CDR3 covers 15 residues. Patients were excluded because of uncontrolled infection, other autoimmune disease, pregnancy or lactation. Thyroid ultrasound and orbital computed tomography, with clinical symptoms and serum thyroxine and TRAb, informed diagnoses. This entry is derived from a study of T cells in Graves' hyperthyroidism and ophthalmopathy. Findings and caveats of the study: Most thyroid clonotypes expanded above 0.001 appeared in blood too. Ophthalmopathy, as predicted by the model, came a median roughly 6.8 months after the prediction.

The TCR beta CDR3 regions underwent amplification using RNA transcripts as the source. HTBI primers drove first-round RT-PCR of the TCR CDR3. TCRdb analysed the multiplex PCR reads with MiXCR anew, one entry per CDR3 protein. The table has 540,000 or so distinct CDR3 sequences, just over 45% seen once; the top ten hold around a fifth. The gene calls are TRBV14 and TRBJ1-1, with TRBD1 matching over 7 bases. Sequencing input: peripheral blood or thyroid tissue (not recorded which). The source is an adult woman with Graves' disease, either hyperthyroidism or ophthalmopathy (not recorded which). The CDR3 protein is CASSLTRTGGTEAFF. The CDR3 region has the DNA TGTGCCAGCAGCCTTACCCGGACAGGAGGTACTGAAGCTTTCTTT.